Listed here are 28 T cell receptor beta chains from one sample, sequenced in a study of PD-1 blockade in classical Hodgkin lymphoma. Each patient relapsed following autologous stem cell transplantation, and prior brentuximab vedotin exposure differed. TCRdb keeps only in-frame clones here, not all; method: immunoSEQ multiplex PCR. The sample shows around 100,000 clones, roughly 91% of them seen only once. The specimen was peripheral blood mononuclear cells (PBMCs), collected before the second cycle of nivolumab. These receptors came from a human donor with classical Hodgkin lymphoma.

The chain joins TRBV25-1 to TRBJ2-2; 10 bases align to TRBD1. Losses at the gene ends were 7 bases for V and 6 bases for J; bases not matched to a gene: 11. This CDR3 is built from 16 residues. Germline V lookup: CDR1 MGHDK, CDR2 SYGVNS. This CDR3 reads CASTQTGTGVSGELFF. The CDR3 DNA reads as TGTGCCAGCACCCAAACCGGGACAGGGGTGTCCGGGGAGCTGTTTTTT.

The V and J genes are TRBV27 and TRBJ2-1; D is unclear. Trimming took 0 bases from V and 9 from J, leaving 9 bases between them. The germline V gene has CDR1 MNHEY and CDR2 SMNVEV (reference sequence). There are 13 residues in the CDR3. The CDR3 protein is CASSLSWQVEQFF. The CDR3 nucleotides read TGTGCCAGCAGTTTATCCTGGCAGGTTGAGCAGTTCTTC.

The chain recombines TRBV6-5 with TRBJ1-1; D gene unclear. V was cut by 11 bases and J by 3 bases, with 13 bases left in between. CDR3 length equals 12 residues. Germline CDR1 is MNHEY and CDR2 is SVGAGI. The CDR3 sequence is CASSGSHTEAFF. The CDR3 nucleotides read TGTGCCTCCTCAGGTTCCCACACTGAAGCTTTCTTT.

V gene TRBV19 combines with J gene TRBJ2-5; 9 bases are a match to TRBD1. The germline V gene has CDR1 LNHDA and CDR2 SQIVND (reference sequence). With V trimmed by 6 bases and J by 5 bases, 4 bases remained unmatched. The CDR3 is 13 residues long. Written as DNA, the CDR3 is TGTGCCAGTAGAGGACAGGGGACGGAGACCCAGTACTTC. It yields the protein CASRGQGTETQYF.

This chain joins TRBV2 and TRBJ2-7; D is undetermined. The CDR3 has 12 residues. CDR1 and CDR2 (germline): SNHLY, FYNNEI. Trimming removed 6 bases from V and 1 base from J, with 7 bases in between. In nucleotides, the CDR3 is TGTGCCAGCAGACCCGGGTCCTACGAGCAGTACTTC. Translation gives CASRPGSYEQYF.

V and J are TRBV7-9 and TRBJ2-5; either TRBD1 or TRBD2 may supply D (5 bases each). This CDR3 region has 11 residues. The V and J ends lost 5 bases and 7 bases respectively, with 8 bases between them. The germline gives CDR1 SEHNR, CDR2 FQNEAQ (reference sequence). The CDR3 sequence is CASSQRGTQYF. Here the CDR3 DNA reads TGTGCCAGCAGCCAGAGGGGGACCCAGTACTTC.

This clone has just a few counts. The chain couples TRBV30 to TRBJ1-2, with 7 nucleotides matching TRBD1. V was pared by 3 bases and J by 8 bases, with 9 bases of the junction left unmatched. The CDR3 length is 13 residues. Germline V gene sequence: CDR1 GTSNPN, CDR2 SVGIG (reference sequence). In DNA form, the CDR3 reads TGTGCCTGGAGACCTGGACAGGAAGGGGGCTACACCTTC. Translation gives CAWRPGQEGGYTF. Together with reference TRBV30 and TRBJ1-2, the CDR3 gives the full variable domain: SQTIHQWPATLVQPVGSPLSLECTVEGTSNPNLYWYRQAAGRGLQLLFYSVGIGQISSEVPQNLSASRPQDRQFILSSKKLLLSDSGFYLCAWRPGQEGGYTFGSGTRLTVV.

V usage is TRBV6-6 and J usage is TRBJ2-7; D is uncertain. The CDR3 is 13 amino acids. Germline CDR1 is MNHNY and CDR2 is SVGAGI (reference sequence). V lost 0 bases and J lost 4, with 7 bases in between. The CDR3 nucleotides read TGTGCCAGCAGTTACTCGGTCAGTTACGAGCAGTACTTC. The encoded protein is CASSYSVSYEQYF.

The gene calls are TRBV28 and TRBJ2-7; TRBD1 matches at 8 bases. J was trimmed by 0 bases and V by 4 bases; bases with no gene match: 2. Germline CDR1 MDHEN, CDR2 SYDVKM. The CDR3 totals 14 residues. The CDR3 DNA is TGTGCCAGCAGTTATACAGGGGGCTCCTACGAGCAGTACTTC. This codes for CASSYTGGSYEQYF.

This chain joins TRBV4-1 and TRBJ1-4; D gene ambiguous. This CDR3 has 14 amino acids. V was cut by 4 bases and J by 15 bases, with 21 bases left in between. The V gene's germline CDR1 is MGHRA and CDR2 YSYEKL. The CDR3 is CASSRGRENGYVFF. As DNA, the CDR3 is TGCGCCAGCAGCCGAGGGAGGGAGAACGGGTACGTGTTTTTT.

The gene calls are TRBV21-1 and TRBJ2-3; no DNA check was done on the table's D call, TRBD2. TRBV21-1 is a listed pseudogene. The CDR3 runs 15 residues. CDR3 region: CACRLAGVCTDTQYF. The CDR3 nucleotides are TGTGCCTGCCGACTAGCGGGGGTTTGCACAGATACGCAGTATTTT.

This sequence joins TRBV6-6 and TRBJ1-6; possible D gene TRBD1, 6 bases. This CDR3 spans 14 amino acids. Germline CDR1 reads MNHNY; CDR2 reads SVGAGI (reference sequence). The germline V and J ends were trimmed by 5 bases and 14 bases, with 19 bases remaining between them. The CDR3: CASSPGTTPRALHF. The CDR3 DNA reads TGTGCCAGCAGTCCCGGGACAACCCCACGAGCCCTCCACTTT.

J is TRBJ2-5 and V is TRBV19; TRBD2 agrees at 9 bases. The J segment lost 5 bases and the V segment lost 6 bases, leaving 10 bases of the junction unmatched. CDR3 length: 15 residues. Germline CDR1 is LNHDA and CDR2 is SQIVND (reference sequence). The CDR3 region is CASSDSSGVGETQYF. The CDR3 region has the DNA TGTGCCAGTAGCGACTCTAGCGGGGTGGGTGAGACCCAGTACTTC.

The genes are TRBV6-1 and TRBJ1-5; 7 nucleotides match TRBD1. CDR3 length: 15 residues. Germline assignment: CDR1 MNHNS and CDR2 SASEGT. Trimming cost V 4 bases and J 5 bases; bases outside gene matches: 8. The DNA of the CDR3 is TGTGCCAGCAGTGCCCCTGACAGGGAATATCAGCCCCAGCATTTT. Its protein product is CASSAPDREYQPQHF.

This sequence joins TRBV6-1 and TRBJ2-2, with D tentatively TRBD1 (5 bases). CDR1 is MNHNS, CDR2 SASEGT, per germline. The V gene lost 2 bases and the J gene lost 6 bases, with 10 bases spanning the gap. The CDR3 contains 14 residues. The CDR3 region has the DNA TGTGCCAGCAGTGAACAGGGTGGCGCCGGGGAGCTGTTTTTT. Protein: CASSEQGGAGELFF.

This clone is a singleton in its sample. Here the CDR3 DNA reads TGTGCCAGCAGTCGGGACAGGGGTTTGCACGAGCAGTACTTC. Protein: CASSRDRGLHEQYF. V and J are TRBV25-1 and TRBJ2-7; 10 bases are a match to TRBD1. The CDR3 consists of 14 residues. V was clipped by 5 bases and J by 5 bases; unmatched bases: 6. Germline-derived CDR1 and CDR2 are MGHDK and SYGVNS.

The J gene is TRBJ1-2, the V gene TRBV19; no clear D. From germline, CDR1 is LNHDA and CDR2 SQIVND (reference sequence). Trimming removed 3 bases at V and 4 bases at J, with 12 bases between. The CDR3 has 14 residues. The CDR3 nucleotides are TGTGCCAGTAGTATTTTGGAGGATTCCTATGGCTACACCTTC. It yields the protein CASSILEDSYGYTF.

The gene calls are TRBV5-6 and TRBJ1-1; tentatively, D is TRBD1 (6 bases). Germline V gives CDR1 SGHDT, CDR2 YYEEEE. Trimming pared 5 bases from V and 0 bases from J, leaving 17 bases between. This CDR3 comprises 16 residues. As DNA, the CDR3 is TGTGCCAGCAGACCCCCGGGGGGCTTCATGAACACTGAAGCTTTCTTT. Encoded protein: CASRPPGGFMNTEAFF.

The gene calls are TRBV9 and TRBJ2-3; 9 bases fit TRBD2. The CDR3 is 15 residues long. Germline V lookup: CDR1 SGDLS, CDR2 YYNGEE. The V gene end was trimmed by 2 bases and the J gene end by 1 base; junction bases not matched to a gene: 2. The CDR3 nucleotides are TGTGCCAGCAGCGTTTCTAGCGGGGGCACAGATACGCAGTATTTT. Amino acids: CASSVSSGGTDTQYF.

The chain is built from TRBV5-5 and TRBJ1-1; perhaps TRBD1 as D (6 bases). The CDR3 is 13 amino acids. Between the trimmed V and J ends, which lost 1 base and 5 bases, there was a span of 9 bases. The germline V gene has CDR1 SGHKS and CDR2 YYEKEE (reference sequence). CDR3 sequence: CASSLTGTTEAFF. CDR3 bases: TGTGCCAGCAGCTTGACAGGGACTACTGAAGCTTTCTTT.

CDR3 protein: CASSRLSGGGPQHF. CDR3 in DNA: TGTGCCAGCAGCCGCCTGTCCGGGGGAGGGCCCCAGCATTTT. This chain uses TRBV6-5 with TRBJ1-5, with D maybe TRBD1 (5 bases). The length of the CDR3 is 14 residues. V was pared by 6 bases and J by 9 bases, with 18 bases between. The germline V gene has CDR1 MNHEY and CDR2 SVGAGI.

The genes are TRBV7-2 and TRBJ1-3; D is unresolved. Deletions cut 1 base from V and 1 base from J, with 8 bases between. The germline V gene encodes CDR1 SGHTA and CDR2 FQGNSA. There are 15 residues in the CDR3. CDR3 region: CASSLESASGNTIYF. The CDR3 DNA sequence: TGTGCCAGCAGCTTAGAGTCGGCGTCTGGAAACACCATATATTTT.

The chain is built from TRBV7-2 and TRBJ2-5, with TRBD2 matching 7 bases. With 1 base clipped from V and 7 bases from J, the junction kept 6 bases outside the gene matches. Looked up from germline, CDR1 is SGHTA and CDR2 is FQGNSA. This CDR3 comprises 14 residues. CDR3 nucleotides: TGTGCCAGCAGCTTAGAAAGCGGGGAGGGGACCCAGTACTTC. Translating gives CASSLESGEGTQYF.

V usage is TRBV5-4 and J usage is TRBJ1-4; weak D call: TRBD1 (5 bases). This CDR3 has 14 residues. Per the germline V gene, CDR1 is SGHNT and CDR2 is YYREEE (reference sequence). V gave up 6 bases and J gave up 0 bases, with 9 bases separating them. The CDR3 nucleotides read TGTGCCAGCACTGAAGGGGCAACTAATGAAAAACTGTTTTTT. It codes for CASTEGATNEKLFF.

V and J are TRBV18 and TRBJ1-1; unclear D gene. The CDR3 is made up of 13 amino acids. V dropped 2 bases and J dropped 1 base, with 5 bases sitting between them. Per the germline V gene, CDR1 is KGHSH and CDR2 is LQKENI. CDR3 DNA sequence: TGTGCCAGCTCACCAGGTCGGAACACTGAAGCTTTCTTT. Protein: CASSPGRNTEAFF.

This chain joins TRBV6-6 and TRBJ1-2; D might be TRBD1 (5 bases). CDR3 length: 15 residues. CDR1 and CDR2 (germline): MNHNY, SVGAGI (reference sequence). V gave up 4 bases and J gave up 4 bases, with 16 bases separating them. In DNA, the CDR3 is TGTGCCAGCAGTTCCCTCGTCGGGGCCGGCTATGGCTACACCTTC. Its translation is CASSSLVGAGYGYTF.

On this clone: The same CDR3 can be traced to other DNA sequences in this sample. The chain combines TRBV6-6 with TRBJ2-2; perhaps TRBD1 as D (7 bases). Looked up from germline, CDR1 is MNHNY and CDR2 is SVGAGI (reference sequence). Trimming pared 2 bases from V and 5 bases from J, leaving 12 bases between. The CDR3 length is 15 residues. The CDR3 spells CASSYVTGRTGELFF. CDR3 bases: TGTGCCAGCAGTTACGTGACAGGGAGGACCGGGGAGCTGTTTTTT.

The genes are TRBV6-6 and TRBJ1-1, with 8 bases that match TRBD1. Germline V CDR1 and CDR2: MNHNY, SVGAGI (reference sequence). The CDR3 is made up of 15 amino acids. V trimming: 3 bases; J trimming: 4 bases; junction bases outside the gene matches: 7. DNA of the CDR3: TGTGCCAGCAGTTATTCAGGGGGCGCCGGCACTGAAGCTTTCTTT. Translation: CASSYSGGAGTEAFF.